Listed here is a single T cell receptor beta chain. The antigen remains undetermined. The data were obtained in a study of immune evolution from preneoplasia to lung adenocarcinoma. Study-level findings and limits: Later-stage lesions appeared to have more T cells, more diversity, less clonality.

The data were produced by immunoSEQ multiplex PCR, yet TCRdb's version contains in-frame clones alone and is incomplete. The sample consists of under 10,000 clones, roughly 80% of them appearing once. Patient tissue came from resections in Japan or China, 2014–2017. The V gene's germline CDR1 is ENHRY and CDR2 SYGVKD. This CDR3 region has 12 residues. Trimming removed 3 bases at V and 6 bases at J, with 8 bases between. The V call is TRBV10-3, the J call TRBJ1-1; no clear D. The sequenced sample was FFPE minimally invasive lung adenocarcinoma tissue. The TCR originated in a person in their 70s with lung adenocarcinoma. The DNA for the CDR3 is TGTGCCATCAGTGATGGGCTGTCTGAAGCTTTCTTT. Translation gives CAISDGLSEAFF.